Reported below is one TCR beta chain. These data belong to a study of OX40 agonist ivuxolimab in advanced cancers. Germline CDR1 is SGHRS and CDR2 is YFSETQ. The CDR3 is 14 amino acids. V was shortened by 4 bases and J by 9 bases, with 17 bases between the two germline ends. Data came from immunoSEQ multiplex PCR; TCRdb stores just in-frame clones and leaves some out. There are around 86,000 clones in the sample; approximately 94% occur only once, and around an eighth lies in the top ten. The sequence was obtained from an adult with an advanced solid tumor such as melanoma, head and neck, liver or kidney cancer. This specimen consisted of CD4+ or CD8+ T cells sorted from blood, obtained in a trial of the OX40 agonist ivuxolimab. The V call is TRBV5-1, the J call TRBJ2-1; a possible D gene is TRBD1 (5 bases). CDR3 protein: CASSPTRQRIEQFF. CDR3 coding DNA: TGCGCCAGCAGCCCCACCCGACAGAGAATTGAGCAGTTCTTC. The full variable domain, in which reference TRBV5-1 and TRBJ2-1 provide the parts outside the CDR3, is KAGVTQTPRYLIKTRGQQVTLSCSPISGHRSVSWYQQTPGQGLQFLFEYFSETQRNKGNFPGRFSGRQFSNSRSEMNVSTLELGDSALYLCASSPTRQRIEQFFGPGTRLTVL.